The 26 T cell receptor beta chains below come from one sample, sequenced in a study of T cell responses to AZD1222 COVID-19 vaccine. Libraries were prepared by immunoSEQ multiplex PCR; TCRdb keeps only in-frame clonotypes and omits some of them. The sample lists over 85,000 clones, 85% to 90% occurring once. Material: peripheral blood, obtained on day 0 of AZD1222 vaccination. Every receptor here comes from an adult in good health.

The CDR3 sequence: CASSQLGTTSSSNYGYTF. The CDR3 DNA sequence: TGTGCCAGCAGCCAGCTCGGGACGACTTCATCGAGTAACTATGGCTACACCTTC. The chain carries TRBV7-2 and TRBJ1-2; maybe TRBD1 (5 bases). There are 18 residues in the CDR3. Trimming left V 5 bases short and J 1 base short, with 23 bases between. Germline V gene sequence: CDR1 SGHTA, CDR2 FQGNSA.

The chain uses TRBV7-2 and TRBJ2-2; 7 bases map to TRBD1. CDR1 is SGHTA and CDR2 is FQGNSA in the germline V gene. The trim removed 3 bases at V and 4 bases at J, leaving 5 bases unmatched. This CDR3 spans 15 amino acids. The CDR3, as DNA: TGTGCCAGCAGCTTCCGACAGGGTGGCACCGGGGAGCTGTTTTTT. Its translation is CASSFRQGGTGELFF. Combining the CDR3 with reference TRBV7-2 and TRBJ2-2 gives the whole variable domain GAGVSQSPSNKVTEKGKDVELRCDPISGHTALYWYRQSLGQGLEFLIYFQGNSAPDKSGLPSDRFSAERTGGSVSTLTIQRTQQEDSAVYLCASSFRQGGTGELFFGEGSRLTVL.

This sequence joins TRBV4-1 and TRBJ1-4; no firm D call. The V and J ends lost 1 base and 4 bases respectively, with 10 bases between them. CDR3 size: 15 residues. The V gene's germline CDR1 is MGHRA and CDR2 YSYEKL. The CDR3, as DNA: TGCGCCAGCAGCCAAGTGGAGGGAATTAATGAAAAACTGTTTTTT. This gives the protein CASSQVEGINEKLFF.

The chain uses TRBV5-5 and TRBJ1-6; TRBD1 aligns across 12 bases. V was clipped by 3 bases and J by 7 bases; unmatched bases: 5. Per the germline V gene, CDR1 is SGHKS and CDR2 is YYEKEE (reference sequence). This CDR3 has 16 amino acids. The DNA for the CDR3 is TGTGCCAGCAGCTCAGGGACAGGGGGCGCGAATTCACCCCTCCACTTT. Translated, it gives CASSSGTGGANSPLHF. The full variable domain, its missing parts supplied by reference TRBV5-5 and TRBJ1-6, is DAGVTQSPTHLIKTRGQQVTLRCSPISGHKSVSWYQQVLGQGPQFIFQYYEKEERGRGNFPDRFSARQFPNYSSELNVNALLLGDSALYLCASSSGTGGANSPLHFGNGTRLTVT.

The rearrangement links TRBV5-5 to TRBJ2-5; no clear D. The CDR3 runs to 13 residues. V lost 4 bases, J lost 5 bases, and 12 bases lay in between. Germline V CDR1 and CDR2: SGHKS, YYEKEE (reference sequence). CDR3 sequence: CASSPTVSETQYF. The DNA for the CDR3 is TGTGCCAGCAGCCCAACGGTTTCGGAGACCCAGTACTTC.

The gene calls are TRBV4-2 and TRBJ2-2, with D possibly TRBD2 on 5 matching bases. The V end was cut by 0 bases, the J end by 7 bases, with 12 bases between. The germline V gene has CDR1 LGHNA and CDR2 YNFKEQ. The CDR3 totals 15 residues. DNA of the CDR3: TGTGCCAGCAGCCAAGAAGGATTAGCGAGCGGGGAGCTGTTTTTT. This translates into CASSQEGLASGELFF.

The genes are TRBV2 and TRBJ2-7; TRBD2 is a possible D gene (7 bases). Germline V gives CDR1 SNHLY, CDR2 FYNNEI. V dropped 3 bases and J dropped 2 bases, with 20 bases sitting between them. The length of the CDR3 is 17 residues. The CDR3 DNA reads TGTGCCAGCAGTGAGTTCCCCGGGGGGCAGGGGCCCTACGAGCAGTACTTC. This encodes CASSEFPGGQGPYEQYF.

The J gene is TRBJ1-6, the V gene TRBV4-3; D is perhaps TRBD1 (6 bases). Germline V gene sequence: CDR1 LGHNA, CDR2 YSLEER. The CDR3 contains 16 residues. V was clipped by 0 bases and J by 7 bases, with 13 bases between them. For the CDR3, the DNA is TGCGCCAGCAGCCAAGAGGGGACACGGATGAATTCACCCCTCCACTTT. This translates into CASSQEGTRMNSPLHF.

The V call is TRBV6-5, the J call TRBJ1-1; perhaps TRBD1 as D (5 bases). The CDR3 consists of 15 residues. The V and J ends lost 3 bases and 0 bases respectively, with 11 bases between them. The germline V gene has CDR1 MNHEY and CDR2 SVGAGI. CDR3 loop: CASSYGGLMNTEAFF. CDR3 nucleotides: TGTGCCAGCAGTTATGGGGGTTTGATGAACACTGAAGCTTTCTTT.

The J gene is TRBJ1-5, the V gene TRBV5-5; maybe TRBD1 (6 bases). The germline V gene encodes CDR1 SGHKS and CDR2 YYEKEE (reference sequence). Trimming shortened V by 4 bases and J by 2 bases, and 25 bases separated the two germline ends. CDR3 length equals 19 residues. The CDR3 loop reads CASSERSGTLNVGNQPQHF. CDR3 DNA sequence: TGTGCCAGCAGCGAAAGGTCCGGGACACTCAATGTAGGCAATCAGCCCCAGCATTTT.

V and J are TRBV24-1 and TRBJ1-4; 7 nucleotides align to TRBD1. In germline, CDR1 is KGHDR, CDR2 SFDVKD. The trim removed 7 bases at V and 4 bases at J, leaving 5 bases unmatched. The CDR3 spans 14 residues. The CDR3 reads CATSPGQSNEKLFF. The CDR3 nucleotides are TGTGCCACCAGCCCGGGACAGAGTAATGAAAAACTGTTTTTT.

The chain carries TRBV5-5 and TRBJ1-5; no clear D. CDR1 is SGHKS, CDR2 YYEKEE, per germline (reference sequence). The CDR3 contains 14 residues. V dropped 0 bases and J dropped 3 bases, with 7 bases sitting between them. As DNA, the CDR3 is TGTGCCAGCAGCTTGGTTCAGGTCAATCAGCCCCAGCATTTT. It translates to CASSLVQVNQPQHF.

The chain uses TRBV18 and TRBJ2-1; 11 bases align to TRBD2. The CDR3 extends over 15 amino acids. With V trimmed by 3 bases and J by 4 bases, 2 bases remained unmatched. Germline assignment: CDR1 KGHSH and CDR2 LQKENI. The CDR3 region is CASSPRTSGYNEQFF. For the CDR3, the DNA is TGTGCCAGCTCACCCCGGACTAGCGGGTACAATGAGCAGTTCTTC.

The CDR3 coding sequence is TGTGCCAGCAGCTTCCCCCATGGGAGGGATTACACAGATACGCAGTATTTT. As protein: CASSFPHGRDYTDTQYF. The V call is TRBV5-5, the J call TRBJ2-3; the match to TRBD2 covers 7 bases. CDR3 length: 17 amino acids. Germline V gene sequence: CDR1 SGHKS, CDR2 YYEKEE (reference sequence). V was clipped by 2 bases and J by 2 bases; unmatched bases: 11.

The genes are TRBV3-1 (or the pseudogene TRBV3-2) and TRBJ1-5, with 9 bases matching TRBD1. The CDR3 covers 16 residues. With 0 bases clipped from V and 1 base from J, the junction kept 1 base outside the gene matches. The germline V gene encodes CDR1 LGHDT and CDR2 YNNKEL (reference sequence). As DNA, the CDR3 is TGTGCCAGCAGCCAAGAGGGGACAGGGAGCAATCAGCCCCAGCATTTT. It translates to CASSQEGTGSNQPQHF.

The V and J genes are TRBV6-5 and TRBJ1-5; a possible D gene is TRBD1 (5 bases). Germline V lookup: CDR1 MNHEY, CDR2 SVGAGI. The CDR3 consists of 13 residues. The V and J ends lost 2 bases and 9 bases respectively, with 11 bases between them. This CDR3 reads CASSYGRDAPQHF. CDR3 nucleotides: TGTGCCAGCAGTTACGGCAGGGATGCGCCCCAGCATTTT.

This clone came up a few times. This chain connects TRBV7-2 to TRBJ2-7; 13 bases align to TRBD2. This CDR3 comprises 16 residues. Germline values: CDR1 SGHTA, CDR2 FQGNSA. Trimming cost V 5 bases and J 6 bases; bases outside gene matches: 10. CDR3 residues: CASSPRLAGGHSEQYF. CDR3 bases: TGTGCCAGCAGCCCAAGACTAGCGGGGGGCCATAGCGAGCAGTACTTC.

The V gene is TRBV18, the J gene TRBJ2-3; TRBD1 agrees at 7 bases. CDR1 is KGHSH, CDR2 LQKENI, per germline. J was trimmed by 0 bases and V by 5 bases; bases with no gene match: 11. The CDR3 spans 17 residues. CDR3 nucleotide sequence: TGTGCCAGCTCATCACGACAGGGACGTGTTAGCACAGATACGCAGTATTTT. Protein product: CASSSRQGRVSTDTQYF.

CDR3 protein: CASSQGFRVVGNEQFF. DNA of the CDR3: TGCGCCAGCAGCCAAGGTTTCAGGGTTGTGGGCAATGAGCAGTTCTTC. This chain uses TRBV4-3 with TRBJ2-1, with TRBD1 as a possible D gene (5 bases). The germline CDR1 and CDR2 sequences are LGHNA and YSLEER. V was pared by 1 base and J by 6 bases, with 16 bases between. This CDR3 contains 16 residues.

A single count supports this clone. The chain links TRBV6-5 to TRBJ1-2, with 9 bases fitting TRBD1. Per the germline V gene, CDR1 is MNHEY and CDR2 is SVGAGI. Trimming took 7 bases from V and 7 from J; bases not matched to a gene: 7. This CDR3 is 13 amino acids long. Here the CDR3 DNA reads TGTGCCAGCATTCCGGGACAGGGAGGTGGCTACACCTTC. Residues: CASIPGQGGGYTF.

V usage is TRBV9 and J usage is TRBJ2-2, with 9 positions matching TRBD2. Germline CDR1 is SGDLS and CDR2 is YYNGEE. There are 16 residues in the CDR3. V lost 1 base and J lost 4; bases outside the gene matches: 5. CDR3 coding DNA: TGTGCCAGCAGCGTATTGGCGGGGGGGACCACCGGGGAGCTGTTTTTT. Protein sequence: CASSVLAGGTTGELFF.

J is TRBJ1-1 and V is TRBV19; 7 bases are shared with TRBD1. CDR3 length: 14 amino acids. The germline gives CDR1 LNHDA, CDR2 SQIVND (reference sequence). Unmatched junction bases numbered 6, after V lost 5 bases and J lost 3 bases. The DNA for the CDR3 is TGTGCCAGTAGTCCCATTGACAGGGACACTGAAGCTTTCTTT. It is translated as CASSPIDRDTEAFF.

A single count supports this clone. The chain uses TRBV7-9 and TRBJ2-1; D not resolved. Germline loops: CDR1 SEHNR, CDR2 FQNEAQ (reference sequence). With 0 bases removed from V and 12 bases from J, the gap between germline ends came to 6 bases. The CDR3 contains 11 residues. The CDR3 DNA is TGTGCCAGCAGCTTAGCGCCCGGGCAGTTCTTC. It yields the protein CASSLAPGQFF. The full variable domain, with the rest looked up from reference TRBV7-9 and TRBJ2-1, is DTGVSQNPRHKITKRGQNVTFRCDPISEHNRLYWYRQTLGQGPEFLTYFQNEAQLEKSRLLSDRFSAERPKGSFSTLEIQRTEQGDSAMYLCASSLAPGQFFGPGTRLTVL.

J is TRBJ2-5 and V is TRBV5-1, with D maybe TRBD2 (6 bases). The V end lost 4 bases, the J end lost 4 bases, and 20 bases lay between the germline ends. The CDR3 has 16 amino acids. Germline CDR1 SGHRS, CDR2 YFSETQ. CDR3 region: CASSHPRRERGETQYF. The CDR3 nucleotides read TGCGCCAGCAGCCACCCTCGGAGGGAACGGGGAGAGACCCAGTACTTC.

This clone was detected a few times. The J gene is TRBJ2-3, the V gene TRBV6-1; the D gene is possibly TRBD1 (5 bases). Trimming left V 1 base short and J 8 bases short, with 7 bases between. The germline gives CDR1 MNHNS, CDR2 SASEGT. This CDR3 contains 12 residues. The DNA for the CDR3 is TGTGCCAGCAGTGAAGGAAGGGGTACGCAGTATTTT. Its protein is CASSEGRGTQYF.

The chain uses TRBV4-3 and TRBJ1-2; D remains ambiguous. V lost 3 bases, J lost 7 bases, and 15 bases lay in between. Germline-derived CDR1 and CDR2 are LGHNA and YSLEER. The CDR3 is 14 residues long. CDR3 region: CASSQGTSVGGYTF. The CDR3, as DNA: TGCGCCAGCAGCCAGGGTACCTCTGTAGGTGGCTACACCTTC.